This is a list of T cell receptor beta chains from one sample in a study of OX40 agonist ivuxolimab in advanced cancers. Assay: immunoSEQ multiplex PCR; the TCRdb copy retains only in-frame clones and omits some. Of around 40,000 clones in the sample, 82% were seen once. The sequenced sample was CD4+ or CD8+ T cells sorted from blood, obtained in a trial of the OX40 agonist ivuxolimab. The receptors come from an adult with an advanced solid tumor such as melanoma, head and neck, liver or kidney cancer. CDR3s include the opening cysteine and the closing phenylalanine or tryptophan. Fields, in order: CDR3 DNA, CDR3 protein, V gene, CDR3 length, D gene, J gene, clone size. The D gene is left open where the match is weak. Clone size is shown for a subset of rows, as once, few, many or a class of expanded clone.

TGTGCCAGCAGTTCGACGGGAGATAGCAATCAGCCCCAGCATTTT | CASSSTGDSNQPQHF | TRBV28 | 15 | NA | TRBJ1-5 | NA
TGTGCCAGCAATTCAGGAGGGCCGGGTCATGACGAGCAGTACTTC | CASNSGGPGHDEQYF | TRBV28 | 15 | NA | TRBJ2-7 | NA
TGCGCCAGCAGCTTGCACCCCTCTAGCGGGGGGGTCCAGGCCGGGGAGCTGTTTTTT | CASSLHPSSGGVQAGELFF | TRBV5-1 | 19 | TRBD2 | TRBJ2-2 | NA
TGTGCCACCAGCAGAGATCCAGGCGAAAAACTGTTTTTT | CATSRDPGEKLFF | TRBV15 | 13 | NA | TRBJ1-4 | NA
TGCAGTTTGAGTGAAGCTTTCTTT | CSLSEAFF | TRBV20-1 | 8 | NA | TRBJ1-1 | few
TGTGCCAGCAGCTCAAGTGGGAACACCGGGGAGCTGTTTTTT | CASSSSGNTGELFF | TRBV7-6 | 14 | NA | TRBJ2-2 | NA
TGTGCCAGCAGTTACACGGGGGGGGTCGAGAATGAAAAACTGTTTTTT | CASSYTGGVENEKLFF | TRBV6-5 | 16 | NA | TRBJ1-4 | NA
TGTGCCAGCAGCCAAGATCCCCAGAGCACTTACACTGAAGCTTTCTTT | CASSQDPQSTYTEAFF | TRBV5-4 | 16 | NA | TRBJ1-1 | NA
TGTGCCATCAGTGAGTCGAAGGGACGGGGACCCTACGAGCAGTACTTC | CAISESKGRGPYEQYF | TRBV10-3 | 16 | NA | TRBJ2-7 | NA
TGTGCCAGCAGCGGACTAGCGGGAGCCTACAATGAGCAGTTCTTC | CASSGLAGAYNEQFF | TRBV7-9 | 15 | TRBD2 | TRBJ2-1 | once
TGTGCCAGTAAACCCCCAGGACAGGGAAACACTGAAGCTTTCTTT | CASKPPGQGNTEAFF | TRBV19 | 15 | TRBD1 | TRBJ1-1 | few
TGTGCCAGCAGCTTAGACAACTATTGGGGAAAAACAGGATTCGATGAGCAGTTCTTC | CASSLDNYWGKTGFDEQFF | TRBV7-2 | 19 | NA | TRBJ2-1 | NA
TGTGCCAGCAGCTTAACGGGGGGAAAGGGTTACGAGCAGTACTTC | CASSLTGGKGYEQYF | TRBV7-3 | 15 | NA | TRBJ2-7 | NA
TGTGCCAGCAGTTACTCGCCGGGCTCTGGAAACACCATATATTTT | CASSYSPGSGNTIYF | TRBV6-5 | 15 | NA | TRBJ1-3 | NA
TGTGCCAGCAGAGACGGGAATCAGCCCCAGCATTTT | CASRDGNQPQHF | TRBV6-1 | 12 | NA | TRBJ1-5 | NA
TGTGCCAGCAGCAGGACAGGGCTCTCACCCCTCCACTTT | CASSRTGLSPLHF | TRBV6-6 | 13 | TRBD1 | TRBJ1-6 | NA
TGTGCCAGCAGCTTAGCGGCAGGGGGCGCTTCCGAGCAGTACTTC | CASSLAAGGASEQYF | TRBV28 | 15 | TRBD1 | TRBJ2-7 | NA
TGTGCCAGCAGCTCCGGGACAGATTATAGCAATCAGCCCCAGCATTTT | CASSSGTDYSNQPQHF | TRBV27 | 16 | TRBD1 | TRBJ1-5 | NA
TGTGCCAGCAGTTTCGGGGGTACTGAAGCTTTCTTT | CASSFGGTEAFF | TRBV6-5 | 12 | NA | TRBJ1-1 | NA
TGCGCCAGCAGAAGGACAGGGGAGGGGGATACGCAGTATTTT | CASRRTGEGDTQYF | TRBV5-1 | 14 | TRBD1 | TRBJ2-3 | NA
TGTGCCAGCACCGAGGTGGAACTAGTGGATTCCTACGAGCAGTACTTC | CASTEVELVDSYEQYF | TRBV2 | 16 | NA | TRBJ2-7 | once
TGTGCCAGCAGCTTAGGACCTACCGCAGGGGGAGATGAGCAGTTCTTC | CASSLGPTAGGDEQFF | TRBV5-4 | 16 | TRBD1 | TRBJ2-1 | NA
TGCGCCAGCAGCCGGGGATCAGGACGGACTAGCACAGATACGCAGTATTTT | CASSRGSGRTSTDTQYF | TRBV4-3 | 17 | NA | TRBJ2-3 | NA